This T cell receptor beta chain was identified in a study of blood T cell repertoires in COVID-19. Study-wide context: Acute and convalescent COVID-19 specimens originated in the United States, Italy and Spain.

Profiling relied on immunoSEQ multiplex PCR, and the TCRdb table lists in-frame clones only, not all of them. The table lists 150,000 to 200,000 clones, 65% to 85% of them singletons. Germline CDR1 and CDR2: SGHAT and FQNNGV. This CDR3 contains 15 residues. The trim removed 5 bases at V and 5 bases at J, leaving 5 bases unmatched. Recruits, aged roughly 18 to 89 years, lived in 24 US areas. Categorization into cohorts depended on clinical history that participants reported. Recovered participants had two consecutive negative NP/OP PCR tests, healthcare professional clearance, or symptom resolution. In its sample, this clone was seen once.

This TCR derives from a man aged 35 to 55 who had recovered from COVID-19. The chain combines TRBV11-2 with TRBJ2-3; 12 bases match TRBD2. Sequenced input: PBMCs or T cells enriched from blood (not recorded which). The CDR3, as DNA: TGTGCCAGCAGCCCTAGCGGGGGGGCTGTAGATACGCAGTATTTT. Residues: CASSPSGGAVDTQYF. Full variable domain (remainder filled in from reference TRBV11-2 and TRBJ2-3): EAGVAQSPRYKIIEKRQSVAFWCNPISGHATLYWYQQILGQGPKLLIQFQNNGVVDDSQLPKDRFSAERLKGVDSTLKIQPAKLEDSAVYLCASSPSGGAVDTQYFGPGTRLTVL.